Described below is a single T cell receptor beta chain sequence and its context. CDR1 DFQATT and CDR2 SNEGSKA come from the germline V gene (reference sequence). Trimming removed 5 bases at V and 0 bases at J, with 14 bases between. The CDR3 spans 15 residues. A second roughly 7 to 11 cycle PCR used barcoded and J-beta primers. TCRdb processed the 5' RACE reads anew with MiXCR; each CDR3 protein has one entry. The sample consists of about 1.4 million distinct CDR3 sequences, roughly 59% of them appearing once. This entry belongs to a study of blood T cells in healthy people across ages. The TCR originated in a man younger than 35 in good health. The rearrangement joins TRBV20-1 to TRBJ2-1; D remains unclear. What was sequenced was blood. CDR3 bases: TGCAGTGCTCCTGGGATCCAGAGCTCCTACAATGAGCAGTTCTTC. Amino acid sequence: CSAPGIQSSYNEQFF.